This T cell receptor (beta chain) stems from a study of blood T cell repertoires in COVID-19. Trimming removed 4 bases at V and 1 base at J, with 11 bases between. The CDR3 contains 15 residues. In germline, CDR1 is MNHNY, CDR2 SVGAGI (reference sequence). Produced via immunoSEQ multiplex PCR; TCRdb's table is partial and in-frame only. Among tens of thousands of clones listed, approximately 90% were seen once. The V gene is TRBV6-6, the J gene TRBJ1-5; unclear D gene. The sample comprised peripheral blood. This TCR came from a human donor in a cohort sampled during active COVID-19. CDR3 loop: CASSSGPRSNQPQHF. In nucleotides, the CDR3 is TGTGCCAGCAGTTCCGGCCCGAGGAGCAATCAGCCCCAGCATTTT.